This entry concerns a single T cell receptor beta chain. The data were obtained in a study of blood T cell repertoires in COVID-19. Study summary: Specimens from acute and convalescent COVID-19 originated in the United States, Italy and Spain.

The CDR3 spans 14 residues. Germline V lookup: CDR1 MNHEY, CDR2 SMNVEV (reference sequence). Deletions cut 5 bases from V and 4 bases from J, with 14 bases between. Here immunoSEQ multiplex PCR was the method, and the copy in TCRdb shows in-frame clones only, minus some. The sample gives 95,000 to 150,000 clones, approximately 74% of which show up once; around 6% is in the top ten. Specimen: peripheral blood. The rearrangement joins TRBV27 to TRBJ1-2, with D tentatively TRBD1 (6 bases). This TCR came from a man between 60 and 75 years old with acute or convalescent COVID-19. CDR3 bases: TGTGCCAGCAGTGGGGGGGCGGGCCCCTATGGCTACACCTTC. Translating gives CASSGGAGPYGYTF.